This T cell receptor (beta chain) was identified during a study of T-cell reconstitution after alpha-beta-depleted transplantation in children. Using unique molecular identifiers, the investigators prepared the TCRbeta library. TCRdb itself ran the PCR reads through MiXCR, one entry per CDR3 protein. The sample has about 400,000 distinct CDR3 sequences; just over 20% are singletons. Germline V gene data show CDR1 as DFQATT and CDR2 as SNEGSKA (reference sequence). V was clipped by 5 bases and J by 2 bases, with 16 bases between them. This CDR3 contains 15 residues. At least ten counts were recorded for this clonotype.

The gene calls are TRBV20-1 and TRBJ2-1; no clear D. The origin of this receptor is a human donor who donated a stem cell graft to a child with acute myeloid leukemia. The source was PBMCs from the stem cell graft donor, collected from the stem cell graft. The CDR3 DNA reads TGCAGTGCTCCTCCCGACCGCCCTCCCTACAATGAGCAGTTCTTC. Its translation is CSAPPDRPPYNEQFF.